Listed here are 25 T cell receptor beta chains from one sample, sequenced in a study of T cells in localized non-small cell lung cancer. The assay was immunoSEQ multiplex PCR, and TCRdb's table has in-frame clones only and misses some. The top ten hold roughly a fifth of the sample, which has about 1,500 clones, under 30% seen once. The sample was normal lung tissue next to the tumor, taken before any cancer treatment. Receptors originate from a male donor at least 60 years old with stage I lung adenocarcinoma.

The chain links TRBV11-3 to TRBJ1-4; perhaps TRBD1 as D (5 bases). Deletions cut 3 bases from V and 8 bases from J, with 13 bases between. The CDR3 extends over 14 amino acids. Germline CDR1 SGHNT, CDR2 YENEEA. The DNA of the CDR3 is TGTGCCAGCAGCTTGGCTGGACACAGAGAAAAACTGTTTTTT. Protein sequence: CASSLAGHREKLFF.

The chain carries TRBV28 and TRBJ1-4, with D unresolved. Trimming took 2 bases from V and 7 from J, leaving 8 bases between them. Per germline, CDR1 MDHEN and CDR2 SYDVKM. CDR3 length: 13 amino acids. In nucleotides, the CDR3 is TGTGCCAGCAGTTTACGCAGCATTGAAAAACTGTTTTTT. This translates into CASSLRSIEKLFF.

The chain couples TRBV10-2 to TRBJ1-2, with D uncertain. Germline-derived CDR1 and CDR2 are WSHSY and SAAADI. The CDR3 has 14 amino acids. Trimming removed 6 bases at V and 4 bases at J, with 15 bases between. The CDR3, as DNA: TGCGCCAGCAGGCCCCCCAACGGTCTCTATGGCTACACCTTC. It specifies CASRPPNGLYGYTF.

This clone was seen only a few times. The chain employs TRBV4-1 and TRBJ1-1, with TRBD1 matching 9 bases. Trimming cost V 4 bases and J 7 bases; bases outside gene matches: 13. The CDR3 length is 16 residues. Germline V gene sequence: CDR1 MGHRA, CDR2 YSYEKL. Here the CDR3 reads CASSLHTGGFESEAFF. CDR3 sequence (DNA): TGCGCCAGCAGCCTTCACACAGGGGGCTTTGAAAGTGAAGCTTTCTTT.

This clone has only a few counts. The chain uses TRBV6-8 and TRBJ1-1; D possibly corresponds to TRBD1 (6 bases). The CDR3 extends over 14 amino acids. V was cut by 6 bases and J by 1 base, with 12 bases left in between. The V gene's germline CDR1 is MNHGY and CDR2 SAAAGT. This CDR3 is CASSTGSTNTEAFF. The CDR3 nucleotides read TGTGCCAGCAGCACAGGGTCGACGAACACTGAAGCTTTCTTT.

By share, this clone counts as large. This chain uses TRBV18 with TRBJ2-1, with 7 bases that match TRBD1. V lost 5 bases, J lost 8 bases, and 6 bases stayed unmatched. Germline values: CDR1 KGHSH, CDR2 LQKENI. This CDR3 comprises 13 residues. CDR3 protein: CASSTTGIDEQFF. The CDR3, as DNA: TGTGCCAGCTCAACGACAGGGATTGATGAGCAGTTCTTC.

This clone has just a few counts. V gene TRBV15 combines with J gene TRBJ1-6, with D unresolved. From germline, CDR1 is LNHNV and CDR2 YYDKDF (reference sequence). The length of the CDR3 is 14 residues. V lost 5 bases to trimming and J lost 10 bases, with 15 bases between them. Here the CDR3 reads CATSGRQSLSPLHF. The CDR3 DNA reads TGTGCCACCAGCGGACGACAATCTTTGTCACCCCTCCACTTT.

This clone qualifies as medium-sized. The chain recombines TRBV6-8 with TRBJ2-1; D not certain. V was shortened by 2 bases and J by 8 bases, with 13 bases between the two germline ends. There are 14 residues in the CDR3. Germline assignment: CDR1 MNHGY and CDR2 SAAAGT. CDR3 DNA: TGTGCCAGCAGTTACGTCAGTACGGCCCATGAGCAGTTCTTC. Translation: CASSYVSTAHEQFF.

This clone was detected a few times. This rearrangement joins TRBV11-3 to TRBJ2-5; 11 bases are a match to TRBD2. V lost 4 bases, J lost 4 bases, and 2 bases stayed unmatched. Germline lookup yields CDR1 SGHNT and CDR2 YENEEA. The CDR3 length is 14 residues. The CDR3 here is CASSSGLAGETQYF. CDR3 nucleotide sequence: TGTGCCAGCAGCTCCGGACTAGCGGGAGAGACCCAGTACTTC.

This clone was seen a handful of times. The chain carries TRBV11-3 and TRBJ1-5; 11 nucleotides agree with TRBD1. The J segment lost 2 bases and the V segment lost 5 bases, leaving 5 bases of the junction unmatched. Per germline, CDR1 SGHNT and CDR2 YENEEA. The CDR3 has 16 residues. This CDR3 reads CASSRDRGDGNQPQHF. The CDR3 bases are TGTGCCAGCAGCCGGGACAGGGGGGATGGCAATCAGCCCCAGCATTTT.

This clone was counted a single time. The V gene is TRBV6-1, the J gene TRBJ2-1, with 7 bases matching TRBD1. From germline, CDR1 is MNHNS and CDR2 SASEGT. The CDR3 contains 12 residues. J was trimmed by 12 bases and V by 1 base; bases with no gene match: 3. CDR3 in amino acids: CASSEGQGAQFF. Here the CDR3 DNA reads TGTGCCAGCAGTGAAGGACAGGGAGCGCAGTTCTTC.

This sequence joins TRBV28 and TRBJ2-7; the match to TRBD1 covers 9 bases. The CDR3 is 15 residues long. In germline, CDR1 is MDHEN, CDR2 SYDVKM. V lost 5 bases, J lost 2 bases, and 7 bases stayed unmatched. CDR3 amino acids: CASSELGTGTYEQYF. The CDR3, as DNA: TGTGCCAGCAGTGAGTTGGGGACAGGGACCTACGAGCAGTACTTC.

In its sample, this clone ranks as medium-sized. The chain combines TRBV11-3 with TRBJ1-1, with D maybe TRBD1 (6 bases). Trimming cost V 1 base and J 5 bases, with 11 bases left between them. Germline V gene lookup returns CDR1 SGHNT and CDR2 YENEEA. This CDR3 contains 14 residues. CDR3: CASSLGGGGTEAFF. The CDR3 bases are TGTGCCAGCAGCTTAGGCGGGGGCGGAACTGAAGCTTTCTTT.

The chain has TRBV19 and TRBJ2-7, with TRBD2 matching 11 bases. The CDR3 length is 15 residues. Unmatched junction bases numbered 1, after V lost 3 bases and J lost 0 bases. From germline, CDR1 is LNHDA and CDR2 SQIVND (reference sequence). This CDR3 is CASSITSGGSYEQYF. CDR3 sequence (DNA): TGTGCCAGTAGTATCACTAGCGGGGGCTCCTACGAGCAGTACTTC.

This chain connects TRBV19 to TRBJ2-7, with D possibly being TRBD1 or TRBD2 (6 bases each). Deletions cut 3 bases from V and 5 bases from J, with 14 bases between. The CDR3 loop spans 14 amino acids. Germline V gene lookup returns CDR1 LNHDA and CDR2 SQIVND (reference sequence). CDR3 bases: TGTGCCAGTAGTATGACCGGGGGCAGCAACGAGCAGTACTTC. The encoded protein is CASSMTGGSNEQYF.

V is TRBV2 and J is TRBJ2-5, with D unclear. Trimming removed 2 bases at V and 5 bases at J, with 24 bases between. Germline CDR1 and CDR2: SNHLY and FYNNEI. The CDR3 covers 18 residues. This CDR3 reads CASSESPMLAVDRETQYF. The CDR3 region has the DNA TGTGCCAGCAGTGAATCCCCCATGTTGGCGGTGGATAGGGAGACCCAGTACTTC.

This clone was seen a few times. The chain employs TRBV28 and TRBJ2-7; D may be TRBD1 (6 bases). The CDR3 has 15 residues. Germline CDR1 reads MDHEN; CDR2 reads SYDVKM. Trimming took off 5 bases at V and 4 bases at J, with 18 bases between the two ends. The CDR3 is CASSRPTGTQYEQYF. In DNA, the CDR3 is TGTGCCAGCAGTCGACCAACAGGGACCCAGTACGAGCAGTACTTC.

This clone was observed a handful of times. V and J are TRBV14 and TRBJ2-5; possibly TRBD1 for D (5 bases). Per the germline V gene, CDR1 is SGHDN and CDR2 is FVKESK. There are 16 residues in the CDR3. Trimming took 0 bases from V and 5 from J, leaving 16 bases between them. This CDR3 is CASSQERGRARETQYF. The CDR3, as DNA: TGTGCCAGCAGCCAAGAGCGAGGCAGGGCGAGGGAGACCCAGTACTTC.

V and J are TRBV28 and TRBJ2-2; no definite D call. Per germline, CDR1 MDHEN and CDR2 SYDVKM. V lost 4 bases to trimming and J lost 1 base, with 7 bases between them. The CDR3 sequence is 14 residues long. The CDR3 nucleotides read TGTGCCAGCAGTTCCCCAGGGAACACCGGGGAGCTGTTTTTT. This translates into CASSSPGNTGELFF.

This clone has a handful of counts. This rearrangement joins TRBV4-1 to TRBJ1-2; 7 bases are shared with TRBD1. V lost 1 base and J lost 7; bases outside the gene matches: 9. The CDR3 consists of 15 residues. The germline V gene encodes CDR1 MGHRA and CDR2 YSYEKL. The CDR3 loop reads CASSQAGGGGGGYTF. The CDR3 region has the DNA TGCGCCAGCAGCCAAGCGGGAGGGGGCGGTGGTGGCTACACCTTC.

J is TRBJ2-7 and V is TRBV4-1; a weak D match, TRBD1 (5 bases). The CDR3 totals 13 residues. Germline V gene sequence: CDR1 MGHRA, CDR2 YSYEKL. Trimming pared 2 bases from V and 5 bases from J, leaving 10 bases between. CDR3 DNA: TGCGCCAGCAGCCAACCAGGGTCAGACGAGCAGTACTTC. Amino acids: CASSQPGSDEQYF.

By share, this clone counts as medium-sized. The rearrangement joins TRBV11-3 to TRBJ2-7; TRBD2 matches at 11 bases. This CDR3 is built from 16 residues. Germline V gene sequence: CDR1 SGHNT, CDR2 YENEEA. V gave up 4 bases and J gave up 2 bases; unmatched junction bases: 7. The CDR3 region is CASSSPGTSGPYEQYF. DNA for the CDR3: TGTGCCAGCAGCTCGCCGGGGACTAGCGGACCCTACGAGCAGTACTTC.

This clone was observed a few times. This chain uses TRBV29-1 with TRBJ2-4; tentative D call: TRBD2 (6 bases). The germline V and J ends were trimmed by 1 base and 5 bases, with 9 bases remaining between them. The CDR3 is 13 amino acids. Germline V gives CDR1 SQVTM, CDR2 ANQGSEA. The CDR3 reads CSVEGTTQNIQYF. The CDR3 region has the DNA TGCAGCGTTGAAGGGACTACACAAAACATTCAGTACTTC.

The chain links TRBV11-3 to TRBJ1-5, with 8 nucleotides matching TRBD1. Trimming at V came to 5 bases and at J to 2 bases, leaving 2 bases not matched to a gene. The CDR3 extends over 14 amino acids. Germline V CDR1 and CDR2: SGHNT, YENEEA. The CDR3 DNA reads TGTGCCAGCAGCCCGACAGGGGGCAATCAGCCCCAGCATTTT. This codes for CASSPTGGNQPQHF.

The V gene is TRBV19, the J gene TRBJ2-2; D is ambiguous. Germline CDR1 LNHDA, CDR2 SQIVND (reference sequence). CDR3 length: 14 residues. V lost 3 bases and J 0 bases, leaving 5 bases between the germline ends. CDR3 residues: CASSMAPNTGELFF. CDR3 sequence (DNA): TGTGCCAGTAGTATGGCACCGAACACCGGGGAGCTGTTTTTT.